This TCR beta chain derives from a study of control samples from healthy donors and cancer patients (dated by TCRdb to about 2020). Turning to this clone: The antigen this receptor binds is unknown. No much larger clone is present one base from it, and per-base qualities are unavailable.

For CDR1 and CDR2, the germline V gene (reference sequence) lists MNHEY and SMNVEV. The germline V and J ends show losses of 4 bases and 1 base respectively, and no gene match explains 3 bases of the junction. The CDR3 runs 15 residues from the cysteine to the phenylalanine. Solely the CDR3 DNA is kept, with 45 bases framed from the first base. The method was the immunoSEQ multiplex PCR assay. Held by TCRdb, this immuneACCESS table contains in-frame sequences only and omits some clones. Under half of the omission traces to an unresolved V gene where checked; the cause of the rest is unknown. Counted in this sample were 100,000 to 150,000 clones; 75% to 95% of them appeared once. Together, the top ten hold roughly 9.4% of the sample.

This sequence uses TRBV27 and TRBJ1-1; TRBD1 aligns with 10 central bases. This TCR was sampled from a man between 18 and 35 years old in good health. The sample taken for sequencing was blood. At the DNA level, the sequence is TGTGCCAGCAGTTGGGGACAGGGGAGGAACACTGAAGCTTTCTTT. This is translated as CASSWGQGRNTEAFF.